This T cell receptor beta chain was identified during a study of molecular identifiers for immune sequencing clone quantification. Broader study findings: In naive cells, under 1% of molecules belonged to clones above 20 RNA copies, against over 97% in effector cells.

TCRdb called the PCR reads again in MiXCR, with one record for every CDR3 protein. Of about 35,000 distinct CDR3 sequences listed, 19% are singletons. V shed 0 bases, J shed 4 bases, and the junction held 4 bases outside the gene matches. Looked up from germline, CDR1 is WSHSY and CDR2 is SAAADI. The CDR3 totals 17 residues. In regard to this clonotype: Its antigen is still unknown.

The TCR was taken from a human donor in good health. Some libraries in this study had Jurkat cell RNA spiked in. The sequenced material came from naive CD8+ T cells from blood, with Jurkat cell RNA spiked in. Subset of the sample: FACS-sorted CD8+CD4-CCR7+CD45RA+ naive T cells. The rearrangement joins TRBV10-2 to TRBJ2-2, with TRBD2 identical over 11 bases. The DNA of the CDR3 is TGCGCCAGCAGTGAGTCTGGTAGCGGGGGGGCCACCGGGGAGCTGTTTTTT. It specifies CASSESGSGGATGELFF.